These 6 T cell receptor beta chains were all obtained from the same sample, sequenced in a study of cytomegalovirus exposure and HLA in healthy donors. 60 Vbeta and 13 Jbeta primers were used in PCR. The data were produced by immunoSEQ multiplex PCR, yet TCRdb's version contains in-frame clones alone and is incomplete. The data hold approximately 90,000 clones, with around three quarters observed a single time. Material for sequencing was PBMCs. The receptor source for this set is a woman aged 45-65 years in good health and CMV-seropositive.

This chain connects TRBV27 to TRBJ1-6, with TRBD1 as a possible D gene (6 bases). Per germline, CDR1 MNHEY and CDR2 SMNVEV (reference sequence). The CDR3 totals 13 residues. V was trimmed by 5 bases and J by 10 bases, leaving 12 bases between them. The CDR3 spells CASSLNRASPLHF. For the CDR3, the DNA is TGTGCCAGCAGTCTAAACAGGGCGTCACCCCTCCACTTT.

Comment on this clone: The junction differs from germline at one of its ends, possibly a read error. Other DNA sequences in this sample translate to the same CDR3. V and J are TRBV19 and TRBJ1-5, with 8 bases fitting TRBD1. This CDR3 spans 14 amino acids. Germline V gene lookup returns CDR1 LNHDA and CDR2 SQIVND (reference sequence). CDR3 DNA: TGTGCCAGTAGGGCAGGGGGCGGGAATCAGCCCCAGCACTTT. Translation: CASRAGGGNQPQHF. The variable domain in full, completed from reference TRBV19 and TRBJ1-5, reads DGGITQSPKYLFRKEGQNVTLSCEQNLNHDAMYWYRQDPGQGLRLIYYSQIVNDFQKGDIAEGYSVSREKKESFPLTVTSAQKNPTAFYLCASRAGGGNQPQHFGDGTRLSIL.

The chain couples TRBV30 to TRBJ1-6; 9 nucleotides agree with TRBD1. This CDR3 comprises 15 residues. Germline CDR1 reads GTSNPN; CDR2 reads SVGIG (reference sequence). V gave up 1 base and J gave up 6 bases; unmatched junction bases: 4. The CDR3 nucleotides are TGTGCCTGGAGTGGCCCGGGACAGGGTAATTCACCCCTCCACTTT. Its translation is CAWSGPGQGNSPLHF.

This chain links TRBV7-8 with TRBJ2-7, with a tentative D call TRBD2 (6 bases). Trimming removed 6 bases at V and 4 bases at J, with 13 bases between. Germline CDR1 is SGHVS and CDR2 is FQNEAQ. This CDR3 has 13 amino acids. CDR3 sequence reads: CASRLGGSYEQYF. DNA for the CDR3: TGTGCCAGCAGGCTGGGGGGTAGTTACGAGCAGTACTTC.

This sequence joins TRBV5-5 and TRBJ1-1, with D perhaps TRBD1 (6 bases). The germline V gene encodes CDR1 SGHKS and CDR2 YYEKEE (reference sequence). The CDR3 totals 14 residues. V was shortened by 4 bases and J by 6 bases, with 16 bases between the two germline ends. The CDR3 sequence: CASSRWGEGAEAFF. The CDR3 DNA reads TGTGCCAGCAGCAGATGGGGGGAGGGGGCTGAAGCTTTCTTT.

This clone has a handful of counts. V is TRBV7-8 and J is TRBJ1-6, with TRBD1 identical over 7 bases. The V and J ends lost 8 bases and 9 bases, in that order; junction bases with no gene match: 13. The germline V gene has CDR1 SGHVS and CDR2 FQNEAQ. The CDR3 extends over 15 amino acids. The CDR3 protein is CASRWDSPRFSPLHF. CDR3 bases: TGTGCCAGCCGCTGGGACAGTCCTCGTTTTTCACCCCTCCACTTT.